Shown below are 32 T cell receptor beta chains from a single sample sequenced in a study of cytomegalovirus exposure and HLA in healthy donors. Amplification used 60 Vbeta primers and 13 Jbeta primers. Profiled with immunoSEQ multiplex PCR; TCRdb holds only in-frame clones, not every one. The sample includes 150,000 to 180,000 clones, over 60% of them seen just once. Sequencing used PBMCs. These receptors came from a woman between 40 and 55 years old in good health and CMV-seronegative.

The V and J genes are TRBV5-1 and TRBJ1-2; TRBD1 might be the D (6 bases). The CDR3 covers 12 residues. Looked up from germline, CDR1 is SGHRS and CDR2 is YFSETQ. Trimming removed 4 bases from V and 6 bases from J, with 10 bases in between. The CDR3: CASSHNRDGYTF. DNA for the CDR3: TGCGCCAGCAGCCATAACAGGGATGGCTACACCTTC.

This sequence joins TRBV19 and TRBJ1-5, with TRBD1 as a possible D gene (6 bases). Trimming removed 3 bases from V and 6 bases from J, with 18 bases in between. Germline-derived CDR1 and CDR2 are LNHDA and SQIVND (reference sequence). The CDR3 is made up of 16 amino acids. CDR3 sequence (DNA): TGTGCCAGTAGTATCGCGGACAGCCCAAGCTCTCAGCCCCAGCATTTT. Its protein is CASSIADSPSSQPQHF.

The V gene is TRBV29-1, the J gene TRBJ1-2, with TRBD1 matching 10 bases. This CDR3 is built from 14 residues. From germline, CDR1 is SQVTM and CDR2 ANQGSEA. V was pared by 4 bases and J by 3 bases, with 5 bases of the junction left unmatched. The CDR3 sequence: CSVAPGQGDYGYTF. CDR3 DNA: TGCAGCGTTGCCCCTGGACAGGGGGACTATGGCTACACCTTC.

The genes are TRBV9 and TRBJ2-7, with 9 bases identical to TRBD1. This CDR3 comprises 15 residues. Germline lookup yields CDR1 SGDLS and CDR2 YYNGEE. V shed 4 bases, J shed 0 bases, and the junction held 5 bases outside the gene matches. CDR3 sequence reads: CASSLGTGSSYEQYF. The CDR3 DNA is TGTGCCAGCAGCCTCGGGACAGGGTCCTCCTACGAGCAGTACTTC.

The chain is built from TRBV6-1 and TRBJ1-6, with D possibly TRBD1 on 5 matching bases. This CDR3 contains 14 residues. CDR1 and CDR2 (germline): MNHNS, SASEGT. V lost 0 bases to trimming and J lost 10 bases, with 10 bases between them. The CDR3 loop reads CASSEATGGSPLHF. Written as DNA, the CDR3 is TGTGCCAGCAGTGAAGCTACAGGAGGGTCACCCCTCCACTTT.

V and J are TRBV18 and TRBJ1-5; tentatively, D is TRBD1 (6 bases). Trimming shortened V by 6 bases and J by 4 bases, and 13 bases separated the two germline ends. Germline assignment: CDR1 KGHSH and CDR2 LQKENI. This CDR3 spans 14 amino acids. CDR3 region: CASSLGQQNQPQHF. CDR3 nucleotides: TGTGCCAGCTCCCTTGGACAGCAGAATCAGCCCCAGCATTTT.

DNA for the CDR3: TGTGCCAGCGCTCCGACAGGGACCCATAATTCACCCCTCCACTTT. Its translation is CASAPTGTHNSPLHF. The J gene is TRBJ1-6, the V gene TRBV2; 7 positions match TRBD1. The CDR3 runs 15 residues. The trim removed 8 bases at V and 5 bases at J, leaving 9 bases unmatched. Germline CDR1 SNHLY, CDR2 FYNNEI.

This clone was detected only once. The rearrangement links TRBV27 to TRBJ1-2; 7 nucleotides match TRBD1. V shed 7 bases and J 4 bases; nucleotides not matched to a gene: 3. This CDR3 has 12 residues. In germline, CDR1 is MNHEY, CDR2 SMNVEV (reference sequence). CDR3 amino acids: CASKEGAYGYTF. In DNA, the CDR3 is TGTGCCAGCAAGGAGGGGGCCTATGGCTACACCTTC.

The V gene is TRBV4-1, the J gene TRBJ1-2; 7 bases fit TRBD1. With V trimmed by 4 bases and J by 8 bases, 7 bases remained unmatched. There are 13 residues in the CDR3. Germline V gene sequence: CDR1 MGHRA, CDR2 YSYEKL. The CDR3 nucleotides read TGCGCCAGCAGCCGCGACAGGGTTTTGGGCTACACCTTC. Amino acid sequence: CASSRDRVLGYTF.

This chain joins TRBV19 and TRBJ1-1; 8 bases match TRBD1. This CDR3 is built from 16 residues. V was clipped by 6 bases and J by 0 bases; unmatched bases: 9. In germline, CDR1 is LNHDA, CDR2 SQIVND (reference sequence). This chain's CDR3 is CASRTRTGTLNTEAFF. CDR3 sequence (DNA): TGTGCCAGTAGGACGCGGACAGGGACGCTGAACACTGAAGCTTTCTTT. Full variable domain (outside the CDR3, taken from reference TRBV19 and TRBJ1-1): DGGITQSPKYLFRKEGQNVTLSCEQNLNHDAMYWYRQDPGQGLRLIYYSQIVNDFQKGDIAEGYSVSREKKESFPLTVTSAQKNPTAFYLCASRTRTGTLNTEAFFGQGTRLTVV.

The gene calls are TRBV7-6 and TRBJ2-7; the match to TRBD2 covers 10 bases. The CDR3 consists of 17 residues. The germline gives CDR1 SGHVS, CDR2 FNYEAQ. The ends lost 5 bases at V and 3 bases at J; junction bases unmatched: 13. The CDR3 region is CASSPGIAGGIVYEQYF. CDR3 bases: TGTGCCAGCAGCCCAGGGATAGCGGGAGGAATAGTCTACGAGCAGTACTTC.

J is TRBJ2-1 and V is TRBV5-1; TRBD1 matches at 8 bases. CDR1 and CDR2 (germline): SGHRS, YFSETQ. V lost 0 bases, J lost 7 bases, and 6 bases stayed unmatched. CDR3 length: 15 residues. This CDR3 is CASSLARTGTNEQFF. CDR3 nucleotides: TGCGCCAGCAGCTTGGCTCGGACAGGGACAAATGAGCAGTTCTTC.

This clone showed up just a few times. This rearrangement joins TRBV6-5 to TRBJ2-1; TRBD2 matches at 10 bases. In germline, CDR1 is MNHEY, CDR2 SVGAGI. V lost 6 bases to trimming and J lost 9 bases; unmatched junction nucleotides: 11. The CDR3 covers 15 residues. In DNA form, the CDR3 reads TGTGCCAGCAGCCTAACTAGCGGGGCCCACGGTGAGCAGTTCTTC. Protein sequence: CASSLTSGAHGEQFF.

The chain joins TRBV13 to TRBJ2-3; weak D call: TRBD2 (6 bases). Trimming stripped 3 bases from V and 2 bases from J, with 6 bases between. Germline V gene data show CDR1 as PRHDT and CDR2 as FYEKMQ (reference sequence). This CDR3 is 13 amino acids long. CDR3 bases: TGTGCCAGCAGCTTGGGACTCACAGATACGCAGTATTTT. It codes for CASSLGLTDTQYF.

The chain employs TRBV27 and TRBJ1-1; 8 bases match TRBD1. CDR1 and CDR2 from the germline V gene are MNHEY and SMNVEV (reference sequence). Germline trimming cut 4 bases from V and 0 bases from J; bases unmatched to any gene: 4. The CDR3 contains 15 residues. The CDR3 reads CASSSRQGMNTEAFF. CDR3 sequence (DNA): TGTGCCAGCAGTTCACGACAGGGGATGAACACTGAAGCTTTCTTT.

V is TRBV7-2 and J is TRBJ2-7; D uncertain. CDR1 and CDR2 (germline): SGHTA, FQGNSA. V lost 1 base to trimming and J lost 2 bases, with 6 bases between them. The CDR3 is made up of 13 amino acids. CDR3 nucleotide sequence: TGTGCCAGCAGCTTAGTCACTGCCTACGAGCAGTACTTC. Amino acid sequence: CASSLVTAYEQYF.

The chain has TRBV5-6 and TRBJ2-3, with 13 bases matching TRBD2. With 0 bases clipped from V and 6 bases from J, the junction kept 4 bases outside the gene matches. The germline V gene encodes CDR1 SGHDT and CDR2 YYEEEE. This CDR3 has 16 amino acids. CDR3 protein: CASSLGTSGSGDTQYF. CDR3 coding DNA: TGTGCCAGCAGCTTGGGGACTAGCGGGAGCGGGGATACGCAGTATTTT.

The rearrangement links TRBV9 to TRBJ2-3, with 7 bases fitting TRBD2. Germline V gene sequence: CDR1 SGDLS, CDR2 YYNGEE. This CDR3 comprises 16 residues. The J segment lost 8 bases and the V segment lost 2 bases, leaving 14 bases of the junction unmatched. The CDR3 protein is CASSVGMGRGSSTQYF. The DNA of the CDR3 is TGTGCCAGCAGCGTTGGGATGGGTCGCGGGAGTAGTACGCAGTATTTT.

J is TRBJ1-2 and V is TRBV6-1, with D unclear. The CDR3 has 14 residues. Germline CDR1 reads MNHNS; CDR2 reads SASEGT. V lost 7 bases and J lost 0, with 12 bases in between. The CDR3 here is CASKEGTANYGYTF. CDR3 DNA: TGTGCCAGCAAAGAGGGAACAGCTAACTATGGCTACACCTTC.

This clone was observed a single time. This sequence joins TRBV4-1 and TRBJ1-1; TRBD1 matches at 8 bases. V dropped 0 bases and J dropped 10; count of bases not matched to a gene: 7. The germline CDR1 and CDR2 sequences are MGHRA and YSYEKL. CDR3 length: 14 amino acids. This CDR3 is CASSQEGGTGRAFF. CDR3 DNA sequence: TGCGCCAGCAGCCAAGAAGGCGGGACAGGTCGAGCTTTCTTT.

The genes are TRBV27 and TRBJ1-1; no firm D call. CDR3 length: 14 amino acids. CDR1 is MNHEY and CDR2 is SMNVEV in the germline V gene (reference sequence). V dropped 8 bases and J dropped 1 base, with 14 bases sitting between them. In DNA form, the CDR3 reads TGTGCCAGCGGGCGGGCAAACAGGAACACTGAAGCTTTCTTT. Translated, it gives CASGRANRNTEAFF.

V gene TRBV4-2 combines with J gene TRBJ1-5; D is ambiguous. The CDR3 is 15 amino acids. The V gene lost 0 bases and the J gene lost 7 bases, with 13 bases spanning the gap. Germline V gene lookup returns CDR1 LGHNA and CDR2 YNFKEQ. In DNA form, the CDR3 reads TGTGCCAGCAGCCAAGATTCGAACAGTGGACAGCCCCAGCATTTT. It is translated as CASSQDSNSGQPQHF.

This chain links TRBV11-3 with TRBJ1-1; no definite D call. V shed 3 bases and J shed 4 bases, with 12 bases lying between them. The CDR3 is 14 amino acids. CDR1 is SGHNT, CDR2 YENEEA, per germline. CDR3: CASSLPPEATEAFF. CDR3 bases: TGTGCCAGCAGCTTGCCACCGGAGGCCACTGAAGCTTTCTTT.

This chain joins TRBV7-9 and TRBJ2-7; 9 bases match TRBD1. Trimming at V came to 5 bases and at J to 2 bases, leaving 7 bases not matched to a gene. Germline V lookup: CDR1 SEHNR, CDR2 FQNEAQ (reference sequence). This CDR3 contains 15 residues. The CDR3 protein is CASSPMDRGTYEQYF. The DNA of the CDR3 is TGTGCCAGCAGCCCAATGGACAGGGGAACCTACGAGCAGTACTTC.

V is TRBV7-9 and J is TRBJ1-3, with no clear D. Germline lookup yields CDR1 SEHNR and CDR2 FQNEAQ (reference sequence). The CDR3 sequence is 15 residues long. The V end lost 1 base, the J end lost 0 bases, and 7 bases lay between the germline ends. The CDR3 reads CASSLGGDSGNTIYF. CDR3 DNA sequence: TGTGCCAGCAGCTTAGGCGGAGACTCTGGAAACACCATATATTTT.

The rearrangement uses TRBV5-1 and TRBJ1-2; D is undetermined. CDR1 and CDR2 from the germline V gene are SGHRS and YFSETQ. This CDR3 is built from 13 residues. V was pared by 2 bases and J by 3 bases, with 8 bases between. CDR3 region: CASSFGTDYGYTF. The CDR3 region has the DNA TGCGCCAGCAGCTTCGGTACAGACTATGGCTACACCTTC.

The chain joins TRBV6-1 to TRBJ1-2; 8 nucleotides align to TRBD1. CDR3 length: 12 amino acids. Germline V gives CDR1 MNHNS, CDR2 SASEGT. After removal of 7 bases from V and 4 bases from J, the junction contained 2 bases not matched to a gene. CDR3 in DNA: TGTGCCAGCACCACAGGGGGCTATGGCTACACCTTC. This encodes CASTTGGYGYTF.

The chain recombines TRBV6-6 with TRBJ1-1, with D hard to call. This CDR3 is 12 amino acids long. The ends were cut back, 8 bases at V and 0 bases at J, with 7 bases in the middle. Per germline, CDR1 MNHNY and CDR2 SVGAGI (reference sequence). The CDR3 nucleotides are TGTGCCAGCCGGGTCGTGAACACTGAAGCTTTCTTT. Its translation: CASRVVNTEAFF.

The V gene is TRBV7-8, the J gene TRBJ1-4; no clear D. CDR1 and CDR2 from the germline V gene are SGHVS and FQNEAQ. The CDR3 loop spans 14 amino acids. V was clipped by 3 bases and J by 2 bases, with 7 bases between them. The CDR3 coding sequence is TGTGCCAGCAGCTTGACTGGGACTAATGAAAAACTGTTTTTT. Its protein is CASSLTGTNEKLFF.

This clone was detected only once. The chain recombines TRBV5-6 with TRBJ2-5; the D is unclear. Germline lookup yields CDR1 SGHDT and CDR2 YYEEEE. Trimming cost V 0 bases and J 2 bases, with 8 bases left between them. This CDR3 is built from 14 residues. The CDR3: CASSLGRLQETQYF. In DNA, the CDR3 is TGTGCCAGCAGCTTGGGTCGGTTGCAAGAGACCCAGTACTTC.

The chain uses TRBV6-6 and TRBJ1-3; 9 nucleotides match TRBD1. The CDR3 runs to 15 residues. Germline CDR1 and CDR2: MNHNY and SVGAGI (reference sequence). The trim removed 6 bases at V and 4 bases at J, leaving 7 bases unmatched. The CDR3 DNA reads as TGTGCCAGCAGCTTAACAGGGGGCAGGGGAAACACCATATATTTT. This codes for CASSLTGGRGNTIYF.

The chain links TRBV28 to TRBJ2-5, with 7 bases that match TRBD1. Germline V gives CDR1 MDHEN, CDR2 SYDVKM. This CDR3 is 15 amino acids long. V lost 2 bases to trimming and J lost 1 base; unmatched junction nucleotides: 4. Here the CDR3 DNA reads TGTGCCAGCAGTTTAAGGCAGGGGGTCCAAGAGACCCAGTACTTC. Translating it yields CASSLRQGVQETQYF.